One and the same sample provided the 23 T cell receptor beta chains below, sequenced in a study of blood T cell repertoires in COVID-19. Generated by immunoSEQ multiplex PCR, the TCRdb table keeps only in-frame clones and is missing some. Here the sample spans under 300,000 clones, 70% to 90% being singletons. Sequences were obtained from peripheral blood. These receptors were obtained from a young woman with active or convalescent COVID-19.

The rearrangement joins TRBV15 to TRBJ1-5, with D possibly matching TRBD1 (5 bases). The CDR3 runs to 14 residues. Trimming left V 4 bases short and J 2 bases short, with 9 bases between. Looked up from germline, CDR1 is LNHNV and CDR2 is YYDKDF (reference sequence). For the CDR3, the DNA is TGTGCCACCAGCACGTGGGGGGGCAATCAGCCCCAGCATTTT. Its translation: CATSTWGGNQPQHF.

The chain joins TRBV18 to TRBJ2-1; 10 positions agree with TRBD2. The CDR3 sequence is 15 residues long. Germline CDR1 KGHSH, CDR2 LQKENI. After removal of 6 bases from V and 5 bases from J, the junction contained 7 bases not matched to a gene. CDR3 in DNA: TGTGCCAGCTCGCTCACTAGCGGGGTGGACAATGAGCAGTTCTTC. Protein product: CASSLTSGVDNEQFF. The whole variable domain, remainder taken from reference TRBV18 and TRBJ2-1, is NAGVMQNPRHLVRRRGQEARLRCSPMKGHSHVYWYRQLPEEGLKFMVYLQKENIIDESGMPKERFSAEFPKEGPSILRIQQVVRGDSAAYFCASSLTSGVDNEQFFGPGTRLTVL.

V and J are TRBV19 and TRBJ1-6, with TRBD1 matching 9 bases. The germline gives CDR1 LNHDA, CDR2 SQIVND (reference sequence). V shed 6 bases and J 7 bases; nucleotides not matched to a gene: 7. This CDR3 contains 15 residues. CDR3 sequence reads: CASRLQGARNSPLHF. For the CDR3, the DNA is TGTGCCAGTAGACTACAGGGGGCGCGAAATTCACCCCTCCACTTT.

This chain uses TRBV5-1 with TRBJ1-2, with 9 bases lining up with TRBD1. This CDR3 region has 15 residues. J gave up 4 bases and V 4 bases, and 8 bases lay outside the gene matches. The germline gives CDR1 SGHRS, CDR2 YFSETQ. The CDR3 bases are TGCGCCAGCAGCGACGAGACAGGGGGGAGCTATGGCTACACCTTC. It translates to CASSDETGGSYGYTF.

The rearrangement links TRBV28 to TRBJ1-6; perhaps TRBD1 as D (5 bases). CDR3 length: 17 residues. CDR1 and CDR2 (germline): MDHEN, SYDVKM. Trimming shortened V by 5 bases and J by 5 bases, and 19 bases separated the two germline ends. The CDR3 sequence is CASSMPTSGVDNSPLHF. The CDR3 region has the DNA TGTGCCAGCAGTATGCCTACGTCGGGGGTAGATAATTCACCCCTCCACTTT.

The chain joins TRBV9 to TRBJ1-2; 7 nucleotides agree with TRBD1. The CDR3 has 14 amino acids. V dropped 3 bases and J dropped 6; count of bases not matched to a gene: 8. Germline-derived CDR1 and CDR2 are SGDLS and YYNGEE. CDR3 sequence (DNA): TGTGCCAGCAGCGAGGGGGACAGCCTACATGGCTACACCTTC. It is translated as CASSEGDSLHGYTF.

V gene TRBV6-6 combines with J gene TRBJ2-2; D might be TRBD2 (6 bases). CDR3 size: 14 residues. The germline CDR1 and CDR2 sequences are MNHNY and SVGAGI (reference sequence). V was cut by 6 bases and J by 8 bases, with 16 bases left in between. The CDR3 loop is CASSPGLFTGELFF. DNA of the CDR3: TGTGCCAGCAGCCCGGGACTCTTTACGGGGGAGCTGTTTTTT.

The gene calls are TRBV19 and TRBJ1-1; D gene unclear. V was clipped by 6 bases and J by 2 bases, with 16 bases between them. Germline lookup yields CDR1 LNHDA and CDR2 SQIVND (reference sequence). There are 15 residues in the CDR3. In nucleotides, the CDR3 is TGTGCCAGTAGCCGCTCCGCGGTTCGCAACACTGAAGCTTTCTTT. The encoded protein is CASSRSAVRNTEAFF.

V gene TRBV27 combines with J gene TRBJ2-7; a possible D gene is TRBD1 (6 bases). The germline V gene encodes CDR1 MNHEY and CDR2 SMNVEV (reference sequence). Trimming took 7 bases from V and 4 from J, leaving 14 bases between them. The CDR3 has 13 amino acids. For the CDR3, the DNA is TGTGCCAGCACCCCCAATCAGGGGTACGAGCAGTACTTC. Its protein is CASTPNQGYEQYF.

V and J are TRBV5-1 and TRBJ1-2; 7 nucleotides match TRBD1. With V trimmed by 4 bases and J by 6 bases, 9 bases remained unmatched. The CDR3 has 14 amino acids. Germline V gene data show CDR1 as SGHRS and CDR2 as YFSETQ. In DNA, the CDR3 is TGCGCCAGCAGCCCCGCGACAGGGCGTGATGGCTACACCTTC. The encoded protein is CASSPATGRDGYTF.

V gene TRBV9 combines with J gene TRBJ1-4; 7 positions match TRBD1. The CDR3 loop spans 15 amino acids. With 0 bases clipped from V and 5 bases from J, the junction kept 4 bases outside the gene matches. The germline V gene encodes CDR1 SGDLS and CDR2 YYNGEE. The CDR3 region has the DNA TGTGCCAGCAGCGTAGATTCGACAGGGAATGAAAAACTGTTTTTT. It yields the protein CASSVDSTGNEKLFF.

The chain combines TRBV28 with TRBJ1-2, with 9 positions matching TRBD1. The length of the CDR3 is 15 residues. Germline CDR1 MDHEN, CDR2 SYDVKM. J lost 7 bases, V lost 5 bases, and 11 bases had no gene match. CDR3 sequence: CASSGTGRSQGGYTF. For the CDR3, the DNA is TGTGCCAGCAGTGGGACAGGGAGAAGCCAGGGTGGCTACACCTTC.

This chain links TRBV21-1 with TRBJ1-2; no DNA check was done on the table's D call, TRBD1. TRBV21-1 is classified as a pseudogene. The CDR3 runs 15 residues. CDR3: CASSKWRTGQGGYTF. The CDR3 DNA follows: TGTGCCAGCAGCAAATGGCGGACAGGGCAGGGTGGCTACACCTTC.

A remark on this clone: Other DNA sequences in this sample translate to the same CDR3. V and J are TRBV29-1 and TRBJ2-1; TRBD2 might be the D (5 bases). From germline, CDR1 is SQVTM and CDR2 ANQGSEA. The ends were cut back, 5 bases at V and 1 base at J, with 9 bases in the middle. The CDR3 spans 13 residues. The CDR3 DNA is TGCAGCGTTTCCCGCGGGTCCTACAATGAGCAGTTCTTC. Translation: CSVSRGSYNEQFF.

V is TRBV10-3 and J is TRBJ1-2, with unresolved D. CDR1 and CDR2 from the germline V gene are ENHRY and SYGVKD. Trimming took off 2 bases at V and 8 bases at J, with 9 bases between the two ends. The CDR3 sequence is 12 residues long. CDR3 amino acids: CAISEGSGGYTF. The CDR3 DNA reads as TGTGCCATCAGTGAGGGTTCAGGCGGCTACACCTTC.

The gene calls are TRBV14 and TRBJ2-3, with TRBD1 matching over 12 bases. Germline CDR1 is SGHDN and CDR2 is FVKESK. Trimming removed 2 bases from V and 4 bases from J; junction bases left unmatched: 13. The CDR3 is made up of 19 amino acids. The CDR3 nucleotides are TGTGCCAGCAGCCAAAGACCCCCCGGGACAGGGGGCCTGTCAGATACGCAGTATTTT. Translated: CASSQRPPGTGGLSDTQYF.

The CDR3, as DNA: TGTGCCAGTGCCAGGGGGCATGGAAACACCATATATTTT. It codes for CASARGHGNTIYF. The V gene is TRBV6-5, the J gene TRBJ1-3; 8 positions match TRBD1. The length of the CDR3 is 13 residues. Germline V gene data show CDR1 as MNHEY and CDR2 as SVGAGI. Unmatched junction bases numbered 4, after V lost 9 bases and J lost 3 bases.

The chain uses TRBV5-6 and TRBJ2-5; weak D call: TRBD1 (5 bases). CDR1 is SGHDT and CDR2 is YYEEEE in the germline V gene. With 2 bases removed from V and 2 bases from J, the gap between germline ends came to 10 bases. The CDR3 sequence is 14 residues long. CDR3 loop: CASSFLRQQETQYF. CDR3 nucleotide sequence: TGTGCCAGCAGCTTCCTTCGACAGCAAGAGACCCAGTACTTC.

The chain carries TRBV19 and TRBJ1-5; perhaps TRBD1 as D (6 bases). The germline CDR1 and CDR2 sequences are LNHDA and SQIVND (reference sequence). This CDR3 has 15 amino acids. Deletions cut 5 bases from V and 7 bases from J, with 18 bases between. CDR3 sequence (DNA): TGTGCCAGTAGTGCCACAGGGAATCTTTACCAGCCCCAGCATTTT. It yields the protein CASSATGNLYQPQHF.

The chain joins TRBV7-8 to TRBJ2-7; the match to TRBD2 covers 7 bases. This CDR3 comprises 14 residues. CDR1 is SGHVS and CDR2 is FQNEAQ in the germline V gene. With 6 bases clipped from V and 3 bases from J, the junction kept 8 bases outside the gene matches. CDR3 DNA sequence: TGTGCCAGCAGTTCCCGGGGGGAATTCTACGAGCAGTACTTC. As protein: CASSSRGEFYEQYF. Supplemented by reference TRBV7-8 and TRBJ2-7, the full variable domain reads GAGVSQSPRYKVAKRGQDVALRCDPISGHVSLFWYQQALGQGPEFLTYFQNEAQLDKSGLPSDRFFAERPEGSVSTLKIQRTQQEDSAVYLCASSSRGEFYEQYFGPGTRLTVT.

This chain connects TRBV27 to TRBJ1-5, with 7 bases fitting TRBD1. Trimming removed 3 bases from V and 4 bases from J; junction bases left unmatched: 9. The CDR3 has 16 amino acids. Germline assignment: CDR1 MNHEY and CDR2 SMNVEV (reference sequence). CDR3 region: CASSLSAGGRNQPQHF. The DNA of the CDR3 is TGTGCCAGCAGTTTGTCCGCAGGGGGGAGGAATCAGCCCCAGCATTTT.

This clone appeared a single time. The chain has TRBV3-1 (or the pseudogene TRBV3-2) and TRBJ2-3, with 8 bases matching TRBD2. The CDR3 covers 15 residues. Trimming removed 4 bases from V and 0 bases from J; junction bases left unmatched: 3. Per germline, CDR1 LGHDT and CDR2 YNNKEL (reference sequence). CDR3 in DNA: TGTGCCAGCAGCCCAGGGACTAGAAGCACAGATACGCAGTATTTT. This encodes CASSPGTRSTDTQYF.

This chain links TRBV4-1 with TRBJ1-4; TRBD1 matches 7 bases. Trimming cost V 4 bases and J 1 base; bases outside gene matches: 9. This CDR3 has 17 amino acids. From germline, CDR1 is MGHRA and CDR2 YSYEKL. CDR3 nucleotide sequence: TGCGCCAGCAGCCCAGAGGGCAGGGGGAGAACTAATGAAAAACTGTTTTTT. Translating gives CASSPEGRGRTNEKLFF.